The clone carrying this T cell receptor (beta chain) was observed many times. Its antigen is not identified. CDR1 and CDR2 (germline): SGHAT, FQDESV (reference sequence). After removal of 5 bases from V and 3 bases from J, the junction contained 5 bases not matched to a gene. The CDR3 spans 14 residues. These data come from a study of T cells in Graves' hyperthyroidism and ophthalmopathy. Study-wide results and limits: The authors' 13 V-J model separated ophthalmopathy from stable hyperthyroidism.

TCR beta CDR3 regions were amplified from RNA transcripts. In the first-round RT-PCR of the TCR CDR3, the HTBI primer set was used. TCRdb fed the multiplex PCR reads into MiXCR, producing one record per CDR3 protein. The sample carries over 650,000 distinct CDR3 sequences, about 15% recorded once. Uncontrolled infection, other autoimmune disease, pregnancy or lactation barred patients from enrollment. The chain joins TRBV11-1 to TRBJ2-7; 9 bases are a match to TRBD1. Sequenced input: blood. This receptor was obtained from a man aged 18 to 29 with Graves' hyperthyroidism. CDR3 amino acids: CASSPDRGDYEQYF. CDR3 in DNA: TGTGCCAGCAGCCCCGACAGGGGGGACTACGAGCAGTACTTC.